This passage covers 29 T cell receptor beta chains from one sample sequenced in a study of cytomegalovirus exposure and HLA in healthy donors. The study ran its PCR with 60 Vbeta and 13 Jbeta primers. This table comes from immunoSEQ multiplex PCR, and its TCRdb copy is limited to in-frame clones, with some not included. Of approximately 80,000 clones detected, 78% appear once; the ten largest clones hold approximately 2.7%. Sequenced material: PBMCs. The receptors stem from a male donor in good health and CMV-seropositive.

The chain carries TRBV10-3 and TRBJ2-7, with D uncertain. CDR1 is ENHRY and CDR2 is SYGVKD in the germline V gene. CDR3 length: 13 amino acids. Trimming stripped 6 bases from V and 3 bases from J, with 12 bases between. The CDR3 sequence: CAISKPNYYEQYF. DNA for the CDR3: TGTGCCATCAGCAAGCCAAACTACTACGAGCAGTACTTC.

The chain combines TRBV5-7 with TRBJ1-2; no firm D call. TRBV5-7 is noted as an ORF with a role that remains uncertain. CDR3 length equals 14 residues. The V end lost 5 bases, the J end lost 4 bases, and 15 bases lay between the germline ends. The CDR3 DNA reads TGTGCCAGCAGGCCGCCAGGTGGGCGCTATGGCTACACCTTC. Translation: CASRPPGGRYGYTF.

In its sample, this clone was seen once. The V call is TRBV27, the J call TRBJ2-1; 14 nucleotides match TRBD2. This CDR3 has 15 residues. Trimming removed 6 bases from V and 6 bases from J; junction bases left unmatched: 4. Germline CDR1 and CDR2: MNHEY and SMNVEV (reference sequence). The CDR3 loop reads CASRLGLAGVNEQFF. CDR3 bases: TGTGCCAGCAGACTGGGACTAGCGGGAGTCAATGAGCAGTTCTTC.

The chain's CDR3 is CASSAEGGSNQPQHF. The CDR3 DNA reads TGTGCCAGCAGCGCGGAGGGGGGGAGTAATCAGCCCCAGCATTTT. The rearrangement links TRBV9 to TRBJ1-5; possibly TRBD1 for D (6 bases). The CDR3 extends over 15 amino acids. Germline CDR1 is SGDLS and CDR2 is YYNGEE. The V and J ends lost 3 bases and 4 bases respectively, with 14 bases between them.

The genes are TRBV30 and TRBJ1-5; the match to TRBD1 covers 7 bases. CDR1 is GTSNPN, CDR2 SVGIG, per germline (reference sequence). There are 14 residues in the CDR3. J lost 6 bases, V lost 1 base, and 6 bases had no gene match. The CDR3 protein is CAWSADRVGQPQHF. The CDR3 DNA reads as TGTGCCTGGAGTGCAGACAGGGTTGGTCAGCCCCAGCATTTT.

The chain carries TRBV7-2 and TRBJ1-5; D is perhaps TRBD1 (6 bases). CDR3 size: 14 residues. Deletions cut 5 bases from V and 5 bases from J, with 13 bases between. Germline values: CDR1 SGHTA, CDR2 FQGNSA. CDR3 in DNA: TGTGCCAGCAGCACAGGGACGGCGCATCAGCCCCAGCATTTT. This codes for CASSTGTAHQPQHF.

The CDR3: CASSQIVGSSHEQYF. The DNA of the CDR3 is TGTGCCAGCAGCCAAATAGTAGGGAGCAGCCACGAGCAGTACTTC. The chain joins TRBV14 to TRBJ2-7, with D perhaps matching TRBD2 (5 bases). Deletions cut 2 bases from V and 5 bases from J, with 16 bases between. The CDR3 totals 15 residues. CDR1 SGHDN and CDR2 FVKESK come from the germline V gene. The whole variable domain, filled in from reference TRBV14 and TRBJ2-7, reads EAGVTQFPSHSVIEKGQTVTLRCDPISGHDNLYWYRRVMGKEIKFLLHFVKESKQDESGMPNNRFLAERTGGTYSTLKVQPAELEDSGVYFCASSQIVGSSHEQYFGPGTRLTVT.

This clone was observed a handful of times. The chain links TRBV5-5 to TRBJ1-6; TRBD1 matches at 8 bases. Trimming at V came to 0 bases and at J to 5 bases, leaving 1 base not matched to a gene. This CDR3 contains 15 residues. The germline V gene encodes CDR1 SGHKS and CDR2 YYEKEE (reference sequence). CDR3 in amino acids: CASSLGDRNNSPLHF. CDR3 coding DNA: TGTGCCAGCAGCTTGGGGGACAGGAATAATTCACCCCTCCACTTT.

The V gene is TRBV10-3, the J gene TRBJ2-3, with 7 bases identical to TRBD1. Germline CDR1 and CDR2: ENHRY and SYGVKD. The CDR3 extends over 14 amino acids. V gave up 6 bases and J gave up 1 base; unmatched junction bases: 4. This CDR3 reads CAISKGAGTDTQYF. The CDR3, as DNA: TGTGCCATCAGCAAGGGGGCAGGCACAGATACGCAGTATTTT.

Concerning this clone itself: An end of the junction differs from the germline gene, which may be a read error. CDR3 in amino acids: CSVQETASYEQYF. CDR3 nucleotide sequence: TGCAGCGTTCAAGAGACAGCCTCCTACGAGCAGTACTTC. The chain employs TRBV29-1 and TRBJ2-7; weak D call: TRBD1 (5 bases). The germline CDR1 and CDR2 sequences are SQVTM and ANQGSEA. This CDR3 is 13 amino acids long.

This clone was found a few times. The chain links TRBV27 to TRBJ1-1; D remains unclear. The CDR3 consists of 13 residues. The V gene lost 5 bases and the J gene lost 2 bases, with 9 bases spanning the gap. Germline CDR1 and CDR2: MNHEY and SMNVEV (reference sequence). This chain's CDR3 is CASSTTANTEAFF. CDR3 DNA sequence: TGTGCCAGCAGTACAACAGCAAACACTGAAGCTTTCTTT.

V is TRBV11-2 and J is TRBJ2-5, with TRBD2 matching 11 bases. Germline CDR1 reads SGHAT; CDR2 reads FQNNGV. V was pared by 5 bases and J by 5 bases, with 13 bases of the junction left unmatched. The CDR3 length is 17 residues. CDR3: CASSPGIGLAGGETQYF. CDR3 sequence (DNA): TGTGCCAGCAGCCCAGGGATAGGGCTAGCGGGAGGCGAGACCCAGTACTTC. Complete variable domain (other parts from reference TRBV11-2 and TRBJ2-5): EAGVAQSPRYKIIEKRQSVAFWCNPISGHATLYWYQQILGQGPKLLIQFQNNGVVDDSQLPKDRFSAERLKGVDSTLKIQPAKLEDSAVYLCASSPGIGLAGGETQYFGPGTRLLVL.

V usage is TRBV9 and J usage is TRBJ1-3; D perhaps matches TRBD1 (5 bases). Germline CDR1 reads SGDLS; CDR2 reads YYNGEE. V shed 4 bases and J shed 3 bases, with 20 bases lying between them. The CDR3 covers 17 residues. CDR3 coding DNA: TGTGCCAGCAGCCCCGGACGGGGACTGATAGGTGGAAACACCATATATTTT. The encoded protein is CASSPGRGLIGGNTIYF. Full variable domain (rest looked up from reference TRBV9 and TRBJ1-3): DSGVTQTPKHLITATGQRVTLRCSPRSGDLSVYWYQQSLDQGLQFLIQYYNGEERAKGNILERFSAQQFPDLHSELNLSSLELGDSALYFCASSPGRGLIGGNTIYFGEGSWLTVV.

The chain joins TRBV9 to TRBJ2-4, with 7 bases fitting TRBD2. With V trimmed by 3 bases and J by 7 bases, 4 bases remained unmatched. The CDR3 runs to 13 residues. Germline lookup yields CDR1 SGDLS and CDR2 YYNGEE. The CDR3 spells CASSAGGLNIQYF. CDR3 nucleotide sequence: TGTGCCAGCAGCGCGGGGGGTTTGAACATTCAGTACTTC.

By proportion, this clone is medium-sized. The chain joins TRBV6-5 to TRBJ1-2, with D uncertain. This CDR3 has 12 residues. V lost 6 bases and J 0 bases, leaving 5 bases between the germline ends. Germline V CDR1 and CDR2: MNHEY, SVGAGI. Written as DNA, the CDR3 is TGTGCCAGCAGAGACACTAACTATGGCTACACCTTC. Its protein product is CASRDTNYGYTF.

This chain links TRBV5-1 with TRBJ2-1; weak D call: TRBD1 (6 bases). The CDR3 runs to 13 residues. Germline V gives CDR1 SGHRS, CDR2 YFSETQ. The ends were cut back, 9 bases at V and 7 bases at J, with 17 bases in the middle. CDR3 coding DNA: TGCGCCACCAAATCCGCGACAGGAAATGAGCAGTTCTTC. Translating gives CATKSATGNEQFF. Together with reference TRBV5-1 and TRBJ2-1, the CDR3 gives the full variable domain: KAGVTQTPRYLIKTRGQQVTLSCSPISGHRSVSWYQQTPGQGLQFLFEYFSETQRNKGNFPGRFSGRQFSNSRSEMNVSTLELGDSALYLCATKSATGNEQFFGPGTRLTVL.

The chain recombines TRBV9 with TRBJ2-5; D is possibly TRBD2 (6 bases). Germline values: CDR1 SGDLS, CDR2 YYNGEE. Trimming removed 3 bases at V and 5 bases at J, with 17 bases between. The CDR3 contains 15 residues. The CDR3, as DNA: TGTGCCAGCAGCGCCAGTCCTAGCGTATGGGAGACCCAGTACTTC. Translating it yields CASSASPSVWETQYF.

This clone was observed a single time. The gene calls are TRBV30 and TRBJ2-2, with TRBD2 as a possible D gene (6 bases). Trimming took 0 bases from V and 5 from J, leaving 16 bases between them. Germline V gene lookup returns CDR1 GTSNPN and CDR2 SVGIG (reference sequence). The CDR3 contains 16 residues. The CDR3 DNA sequence: TGTGCCTGGAGTGTTTTTTTCGGGGGTACGACCGGGGAGCTGTTTTTT. Encoded protein: CAWSVFFGGTTGELFF.

This rearrangement joins TRBV27 to TRBJ2-1; D is undetermined. V gave up 6 bases and J gave up 3 bases, with 6 bases separating them. The CDR3 loop spans 12 amino acids. Germline CDR1 MNHEY, CDR2 SMNVEV (reference sequence). CDR3: CASRLGYNEQFF. The CDR3 nucleotides read TGTGCCAGCAGACTCGGCTACAATGAGCAGTTCTTC.

V gene TRBV15 combines with J gene TRBJ2-3, with a weak D call TRBD2 (5 bases). The CDR3 consists of 14 residues. Trimming pared 3 bases from V and 0 bases from J, leaving 7 bases between. The V gene's germline CDR1 is LNHNV and CDR2 YYDKDF (reference sequence). The CDR3 loop is CATSRRTSTDTQYF. In DNA, the CDR3 is TGTGCCACCAGCAGGCGGACTAGCACAGATACGCAGTATTTT.

This chain joins TRBV27 and TRBJ2-5; 7 nucleotides align to TRBD1. CDR3 length: 14 residues. Germline assignment: CDR1 MNHEY and CDR2 SMNVEV (reference sequence). The V and J ends lost 5 bases and 1 base, in that order; junction bases with no gene match: 4. The CDR3 DNA sequence: TGTGCCAGCAGTGTACAGGGGACCCAAGAGACCCAGTACTTC. It is translated as CASSVQGTQETQYF.

This clone was seen a handful of times. A read error is likely, as this CDR3 ends without the conserved phenylalanine or tryptophan. The V and J genes are TRBV6-5 and TRBJ2-3, with 8 positions matching TRBD2. Germline loops: CDR1 MNHEY, CDR2 SVGAGI. The trim removed 5 bases at V and 3 bases at J, leaving 7 bases unmatched. There are 15 residues in the CDR3. The chain's CDR3 is CASSSGSFETDTQYL. CDR3 nucleotide sequence: TGTGCCAGCAGTAGCGGGAGCTTCGAGACAGATACGCAGTATTTG.

The V gene is TRBV14, the J gene TRBJ1-2; 7 positions agree with TRBD1. V trimming: 3 bases; J trimming: 3 bases; junction bases outside the gene matches: 7. CDR3 length equals 15 residues. CDR1 SGHDN and CDR2 FVKESK come from the germline V gene. Written as DNA, the CDR3 is TGTGCCAGCAGCCAGGACGAACAGGGGTACTATGGCTACACCTTC. It is translated as CASSQDEQGYYGYTF.

The chain combines TRBV6-5 with TRBJ2-6; the match to TRBD1 covers 7 bases. Germline V gene lookup returns CDR1 MNHEY and CDR2 SVGAGI. CDR3 length equals 16 residues. Unmatched junction bases numbered 1, after V lost 0 bases and J lost 2 bases. CDR3 DNA sequence: TGTGCCAGCAGTTACTCGACAGGGACTGGGGCCAACGTCCTGACTTTC. Protein sequence: CASSYSTGTGANVLTF.

This rearrangement joins TRBV7-9 to TRBJ2-7; tentatively, D is TRBD2 (6 bases). Germline V gives CDR1 SEHNR, CDR2 FQNEAQ (reference sequence). The CDR3 loop spans 14 amino acids. V was clipped by 2 bases and J by 0 bases, with 8 bases between them. The CDR3 DNA reads as TGTGCCAGCAGCTTAATGGGGGGCTCCTACGAGCAGTACTTC. It encodes CASSLMGGSYEQYF.

This clone is a singleton in its sample. The chain joins TRBV6-5 to TRBJ1-1, with 8 bases fitting TRBD1. V lost 9 bases, J lost 5 bases, and 5 bases stayed unmatched. This CDR3 contains 12 residues. The germline V gene has CDR1 MNHEY and CDR2 SVGAGI. CDR3 sequence reads: CASFRGLTEAFF. Here the CDR3 DNA reads TGTGCCAGTTTCAGGGGGCTAACTGAAGCTTTCTTT.

The chain joins TRBV9 to TRBJ1-2, with TRBD1 identical over 7 bases. The ends lost 4 bases at V and 2 bases at J; junction bases unmatched: 5. This CDR3 region has 14 residues. The V gene's germline CDR1 is SGDLS and CDR2 YYNGEE. The CDR3 sequence: CASSPLRGNYGYTF. CDR3 nucleotides: TGTGCCAGCAGCCCTCTCAGGGGGAACTATGGCTACACCTTC.

The chain joins TRBV5-1 to TRBJ2-2; D is possibly TRBD1 (5 bases). Germline V gene lookup returns CDR1 SGHRS and CDR2 YFSETQ. The CDR3 covers 15 residues. The V end lost 2 bases, the J end lost 2 bases, and 10 bases lay between the germline ends. The chain's CDR3 is CASSFQGQNTGELFF. The CDR3, as DNA: TGCGCCAGCAGCTTCCAAGGACAAAACACCGGGGAGCTGTTTTTT.

In nucleotides, the CDR3 is TGTGCCAGCAGGGGGGACAGGGACATCTACGAGCAGTACTTC. Protein sequence: CASRGDRDIYEQYF. The chain links TRBV11-2 to TRBJ2-7; TRBD1 agrees at 9 bases. With 6 bases clipped from V and 3 bases from J, the junction kept 6 bases outside the gene matches. CDR3 size: 14 residues. Germline V lookup: CDR1 SGHAT, CDR2 FQNNGV.